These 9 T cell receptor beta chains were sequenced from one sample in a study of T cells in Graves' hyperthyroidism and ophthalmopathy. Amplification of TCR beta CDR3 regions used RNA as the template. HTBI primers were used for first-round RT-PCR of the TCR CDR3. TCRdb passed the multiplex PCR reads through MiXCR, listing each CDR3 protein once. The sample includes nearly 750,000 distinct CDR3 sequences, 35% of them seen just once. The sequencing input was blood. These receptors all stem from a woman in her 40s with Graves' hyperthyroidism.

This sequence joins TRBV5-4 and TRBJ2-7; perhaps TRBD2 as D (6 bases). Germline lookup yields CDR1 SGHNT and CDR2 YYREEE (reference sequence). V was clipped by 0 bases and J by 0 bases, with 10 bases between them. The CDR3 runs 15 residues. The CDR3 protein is CASSLGGVRSYEQYF. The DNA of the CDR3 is TGTGCCAGCAGCTTGGGCGGGGTTCGCTCCTACGAGCAGTACTTC.

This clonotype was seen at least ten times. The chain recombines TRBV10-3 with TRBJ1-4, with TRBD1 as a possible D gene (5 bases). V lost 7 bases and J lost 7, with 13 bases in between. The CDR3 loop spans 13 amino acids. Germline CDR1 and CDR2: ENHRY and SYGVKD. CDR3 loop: CAITGDQGEKLFF. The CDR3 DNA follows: TGTGCCATCACTGGGGACCAGGGTGAAAAACTGTTTTTT.

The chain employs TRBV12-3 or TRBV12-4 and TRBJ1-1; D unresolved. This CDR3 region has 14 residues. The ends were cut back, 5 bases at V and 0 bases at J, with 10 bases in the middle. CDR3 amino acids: CASSGWAMNTEAFF. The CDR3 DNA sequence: TGTGCCAGCAGTGGTTGGGCTATGAACACTGAAGCTTTCTTT.

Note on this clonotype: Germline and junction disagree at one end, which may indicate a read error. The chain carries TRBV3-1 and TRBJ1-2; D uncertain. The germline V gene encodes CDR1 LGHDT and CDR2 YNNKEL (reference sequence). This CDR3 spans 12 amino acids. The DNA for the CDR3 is TGTGCCAGCAGCCAAGATTTTAGAGGCTACATCTTC. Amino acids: CASSQDFRGYIF.

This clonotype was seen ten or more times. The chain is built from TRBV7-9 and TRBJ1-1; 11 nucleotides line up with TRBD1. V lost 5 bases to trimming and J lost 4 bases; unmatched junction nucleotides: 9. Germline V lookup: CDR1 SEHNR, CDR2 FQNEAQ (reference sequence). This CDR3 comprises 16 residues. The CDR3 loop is CASSKGDRGIGTEAFF. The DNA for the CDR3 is TGTGCCAGCAGCAAAGGGGACAGGGGGATCGGCACTGAAGCTTTCTTT.

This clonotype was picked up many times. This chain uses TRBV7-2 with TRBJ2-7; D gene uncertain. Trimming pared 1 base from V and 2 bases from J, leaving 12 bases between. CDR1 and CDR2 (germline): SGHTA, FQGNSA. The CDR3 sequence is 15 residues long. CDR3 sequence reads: CASSLVPGRTYEQYF. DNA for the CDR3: TGTGCCAGCAGCTTAGTCCCTGGTCGGACCTACGAGCAGTACTTC.

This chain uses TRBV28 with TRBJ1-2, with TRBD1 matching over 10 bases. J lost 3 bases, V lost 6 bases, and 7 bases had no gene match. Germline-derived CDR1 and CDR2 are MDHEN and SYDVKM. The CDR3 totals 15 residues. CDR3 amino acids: CASSPLGTGDYGYTF. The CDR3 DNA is TGTGCCAGCAGCCCTCTCGGGACAGGGGACTATGGCTACACCTTC.

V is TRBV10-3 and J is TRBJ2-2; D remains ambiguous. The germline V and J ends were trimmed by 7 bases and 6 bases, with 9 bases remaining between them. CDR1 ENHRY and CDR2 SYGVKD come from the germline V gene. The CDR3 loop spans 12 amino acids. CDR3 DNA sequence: TGTGCCATCACCTCGGGTGCCGGGGAGCTGTTTTTT. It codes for CAITSGAGELFF.

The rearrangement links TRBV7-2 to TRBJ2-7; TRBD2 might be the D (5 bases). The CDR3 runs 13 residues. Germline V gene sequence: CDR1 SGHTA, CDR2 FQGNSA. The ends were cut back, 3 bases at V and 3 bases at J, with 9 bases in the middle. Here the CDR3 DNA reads TGTGCCAGCAGCTTCCCCGGGAACTACGAGCAGTACTTC. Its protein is CASSFPGNYEQYF.